This TCR beta chain comes out of a study of T-cell memory formation after mild COVID-19. General study results and limits: Clones shrinking between day 15 and 85 showed a balanced CD4/CD8 split, and those that grew later tilted toward CD4+. Second-wave clones reaching peak frequency on day 37 lacked confirmed SARS-CoV-2 specificity.

In the case of this clonotype: No antigen is known for it.

Per germline, CDR1 DFQATT and CDR2 SNEGSKA (reference sequence). The trim removed 2 bases at V and 8 bases at J, leaving 5 bases unmatched. This CDR3 has 14 residues. Sample barcodes and UMIs were carried by the TCR alpha and TCR beta cDNA libraries that 5'RACE generated with constant-segment primers. MiXCR, applied by TCRdb to the 5' RACE reads, yields one record per CDR3 protein. The repertoire holds fewer than 600,000 distinct CDR3 sequences, with roughly 21% as singletons. This clonotype was obtained from an adult woman who had mild COVID-19 (a few samples of this study predate the infection). Cell type and time point are not known. The sequencing input was PBMCs or a T cell subset sorted from them (not recorded which). The V and J genes are TRBV20-1 and TRBJ2-1, with 11 bases identical to TRBD2. DNA of the CDR3: TGCAGTGCTAGACCCCCTAGCGGGGGGTATGAGCAGTTCTTC. Translated, it gives CSARPPSGGYEQFF.